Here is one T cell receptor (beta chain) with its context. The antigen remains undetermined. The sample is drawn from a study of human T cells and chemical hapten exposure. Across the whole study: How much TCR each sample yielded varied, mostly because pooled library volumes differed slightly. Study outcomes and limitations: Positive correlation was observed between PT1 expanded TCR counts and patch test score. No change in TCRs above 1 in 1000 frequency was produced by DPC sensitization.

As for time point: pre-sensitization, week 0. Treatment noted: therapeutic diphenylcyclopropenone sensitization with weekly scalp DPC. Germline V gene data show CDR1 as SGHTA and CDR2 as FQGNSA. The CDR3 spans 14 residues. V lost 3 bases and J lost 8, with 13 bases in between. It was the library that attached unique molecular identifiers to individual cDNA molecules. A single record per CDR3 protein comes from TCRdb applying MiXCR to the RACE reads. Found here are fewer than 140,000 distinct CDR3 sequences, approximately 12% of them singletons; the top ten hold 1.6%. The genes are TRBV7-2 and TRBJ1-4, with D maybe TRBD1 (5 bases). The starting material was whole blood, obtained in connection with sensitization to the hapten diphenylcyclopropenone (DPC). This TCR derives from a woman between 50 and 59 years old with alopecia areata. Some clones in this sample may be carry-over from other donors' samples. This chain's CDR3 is CASSFGAGREKLFF. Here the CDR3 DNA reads TGTGCCAGCAGCTTTGGGGCCGGGCGCGAAAAACTGTTTTTT.